This entry lists 28 T cell receptor beta chains sequenced from one sample in a study of cytomegalovirus exposure and HLA in healthy donors. Amplification used 60 Vbeta primers and 13 Jbeta primers. Clones were read by immunoSEQ multiplex PCR, and TCRdb kept only the in-frame ones, dropping some. The repertoire holds about 100,000 clones, with about 79% as singletons. Sequencing used PBMCs. Every receptor here comes from a woman aged 18-35 years in good health and CMV-seronegative.

CDR3 in DNA: TGTGCCGCCCGGGACAGGGAGTCTTCCACCCGTGCCAACGTCCTGACTTTC. Translating gives CAARDRESSTRANVLTF. This chain joins TRBV28 and TRBJ2-6, with 9 bases identical to TRBD1. The CDR3 extends over 17 amino acids. J gave up 7 bases and V 11 bases, and 18 bases lay outside the gene matches. Per germline, CDR1 MDHEN and CDR2 SYDVKM.

The chain joins TRBV5-1 to TRBJ2-2; 10 bases line up with TRBD2. The junction had 4 bases not matched to a gene; V was cut back by 2 bases and J by 6 bases. This CDR3 has 15 amino acids. In germline, CDR1 is SGHRS, CDR2 YFSETQ. In nucleotides, the CDR3 is TGCGCCAGCAGCTTCTTAGCGGGGGGACCCGGGGAGCTGTTTTTT. Translating it yields CASSFLAGGPGELFF.

The chain links TRBV4-3 to TRBJ2-3; the match to TRBD2 covers 14 bases. This CDR3 region has 17 residues. From germline, CDR1 is LGHNA and CDR2 YSLEER. Trimming at V came to 4 bases and at J to 7 bases, leaving 10 bases not matched to a gene. In DNA form, the CDR3 reads TGCGCCAGCAGCCTGAAGACTAGCGGGGGGGTATCAAATACGCAGTATTTT. Amino acid sequence: CASSLKTSGGVSNTQYF.

In this sample, this clone turned up once. A junction boundary mismatches the germline segment, possibly from a read error. The chain is built from TRBV7-9 and TRBJ1-5, with D unclear. Germline CDR1 reads SEHNR; CDR2 reads FQNEAQ (reference sequence). The CDR3 sequence is 12 residues long. The CDR3 sequence: CSSSPEPEVQHF. DNA for the CDR3: TGTTCCAGCAGCCCCGAGCCGGAGGTCCAGCATTTT.

J is TRBJ2-7 and V is TRBV6-1; the match to TRBD2 covers 7 bases. The CDR3 loop spans 15 amino acids. V dropped 7 bases and J dropped 3; count of bases not matched to a gene: 12. CDR1 and CDR2 from the germline V gene are MNHNS and SASEGT. The CDR3 bases are TGTGCCAGCACCCGAGTTGCGGGGGAGAACTACGAGCAGTACTTC. It encodes CASTRVAGENYEQYF.

The J gene is TRBJ2-7, the V gene TRBV5-1; possible D gene TRBD2, 6 bases. CDR3 length: 15 amino acids. The V and J ends lost 2 bases and 0 bases respectively, with 12 bases between them. In germline, CDR1 is SGHRS, CDR2 YFSETQ. CDR3 protein: CASSLSGSPSYEQYF. The CDR3 DNA reads TGCGCCAGCAGCTTAAGCGGGTCGCCCTCCTACGAGCAGTACTTC.

J is TRBJ2-1 and V is TRBV28; TRBD1 agrees at 10 bases. Looked up from germline, CDR1 is MDHEN and CDR2 is SYDVKM. The V gene end was trimmed by 6 bases and the J gene end by 8 bases; junction bases not matched to a gene: 22. The CDR3 loop spans 19 amino acids. The CDR3 region has the DNA TGTGCCAGCAGAAACTTACCCTTTCGCGGGACAGGGGTACATGATGAGCAGTTCTTC. This sequence encodes CASRNLPFRGTGVHDEQFF.

This clone came up a few times. The V and J genes are TRBV7-9 and TRBJ2-6, with D possibly TRBD2 on 7 matching bases. The CDR3 has 17 amino acids. Trimming stripped 5 bases from V and 1 base from J, with 15 bases between. The germline V gene encodes CDR1 SEHNR and CDR2 FQNEAQ (reference sequence). This CDR3 is CASSLPKGGSGANVLTF. In DNA form, the CDR3 reads TGTGCCAGCAGCCTCCCAAAGGGGGGGTCTGGGGCCAACGTCCTGACTTTC.

The chain recombines TRBV29-1 with TRBJ2-7, with 7 bases that match TRBD2. Per the germline V gene, CDR1 is SQVTM and CDR2 is ANQGSEA. V shed 4 bases, J shed 3 bases, and the junction held 6 bases outside the gene matches. The CDR3 is 13 amino acids. CDR3 loop: CSVAPGGRYEQYF. The CDR3, as DNA: TGCAGCGTTGCTCCGGGAGGCCGCTACGAGCAGTACTTC.

The rearrangement joins TRBV30 to TRBJ1-1; 11 positions match TRBD1. V lost 2 bases to trimming and J lost 11 bases; unmatched junction nucleotides: 7. The germline gives CDR1 GTSNPN, CDR2 SVGIG (reference sequence). This CDR3 spans 13 amino acids. The CDR3 here is CAWSPWDRGSAFF. Written as DNA, the CDR3 is TGTGCCTGGAGTCCGTGGGACAGGGGGTCCGCTTTCTTT.

The gene calls are TRBV27 and TRBJ2-5; 10 bases agree with TRBD2. Germline CDR1 is MNHEY and CDR2 is SMNVEV (reference sequence). V shed 2 bases, J shed 4 bases, and the junction held 13 bases outside the gene matches. The CDR3 has 18 residues. The DNA of the CDR3 is TGTGCCAGCAGTTTAAGAGGGGGGACTAGCGTGACGGGAGAGACCCAGTACTTC. Its translation is CASSLRGGTSVTGETQYF.

Concerning this clone: Within the sample, other DNA sequences also encode this same CDR3. V usage is TRBV18 and J usage is TRBJ2-7; D is unclear. V was shortened by 0 bases and J by 4 bases, with 16 bases between the two germline ends. The CDR3 consists of 16 residues. CDR1 and CDR2 from the germline V gene are KGHSH and LQKENI. The CDR3 protein is CASSPPWASLQYEQYF. Here the CDR3 DNA reads TGTGCCAGCTCACCACCGTGGGCCAGCCTACAGTACGAGCAGTACTTC. The full variable domain, its missing parts supplied by reference TRBV18 and TRBJ2-7, is NAGVMQNPRHLVRRRGQEARLRCSPMKGHSHVYWYRQLPEEGLKFMVYLQKENIIDESGMPKERFSAEFPKEGPSILRIQQVVRGDSAAYFCASSPPWASLQYEQYFGPGTRLTVT.

The CDR3 coding sequence is TGTGCCAGCAGAGCAGTGGGGGGGCGAGGAAACACCATATATTTT. Translating gives CASRAVGGRGNTIYF. V is TRBV6-5 and J is TRBJ1-3, with a possible D match to TRBD1 (6 bases). Germline CDR1 is MNHEY and CDR2 is SVGAGI. Between the trimmed V and J ends, which lost 6 bases and 4 bases, there was a span of 16 bases. The CDR3 is 15 amino acids.

This chain connects TRBV27 to TRBJ1-6; 7 bases line up with TRBD1. In germline, CDR1 is MNHEY, CDR2 SMNVEV (reference sequence). V shed 3 bases and J 6 bases; nucleotides not matched to a gene: 11. This CDR3 spans 17 amino acids. The CDR3 here is CASSFWGLGTVNSPLHF. Here the CDR3 DNA reads TGTGCCAGCAGTTTTTGGGGACTGGGGACAGTTAATTCACCCCTCCACTTT.

Concerning this clone: Other nucleotide sequences in the sample specify the same CDR3. V usage is TRBV28 and J usage is TRBJ2-5; 7 nucleotides line up with TRBD2. V dropped 6 bases and J dropped 5; count of bases not matched to a gene: 6. Germline-derived CDR1 and CDR2 are MDHEN and SYDVKM. CDR3 length: 13 residues. The CDR3 loop reads CASRRAGKETQYF. DNA of the CDR3: TGTGCCAGCAGGCGAGCGGGGAAGGAGACCCAGTACTTC.

This sequence joins TRBV19 and TRBJ2-7; perhaps TRBD1 as D (6 bases). Trimming removed 0 bases from V and 3 bases from J, with 12 bases in between. There are 15 residues in the CDR3. The germline gives CDR1 LNHDA, CDR2 SQIVND (reference sequence). This chain's CDR3 is CASSIEGTLFYEQYF. DNA of the CDR3: TGTGCCAGTAGTATAGAGGGGACACTATTCTACGAGCAGTACTTC.

The chain carries TRBV19 and TRBJ2-2; the D is unclear. Germline V gene sequence: CDR1 LNHDA, CDR2 SQIVND (reference sequence). V lost 1 base and J lost 5, with 5 bases in between. The CDR3 has 13 amino acids. CDR3 sequence reads: CASSIARTGELFF. The CDR3 DNA follows: TGTGCCAGTAGTATAGCCCGGACCGGGGAGCTGTTTTTT.

The chain couples TRBV5-1 to TRBJ2-7, with a possible D match to TRBD2 (6 bases). CDR3 size: 14 residues. V lost 4 bases and J 2 bases, leaving 13 bases between the germline ends. Per the germline V gene, CDR1 is SGHRS and CDR2 is YFSETQ. DNA of the CDR3: TGCGCCAGCAGCGAGGGGACTGGGGCCTACGAGCAGTACTTC. This encodes CASSEGTGAYEQYF.

The chain carries TRBV7-9 and TRBJ1-1, with 9 positions matching TRBD1. V shed 6 bases and J 3 bases; nucleotides not matched to a gene: 2. This CDR3 contains 13 residues. Germline CDR1 is SEHNR and CDR2 is FQNEAQ (reference sequence). DNA for the CDR3: TGTGCCAGCAGACAGGGGGCGGACACTGAAGCTTTCTTT. Amino acids: CASRQGADTEAFF.

The chain employs TRBV28 and TRBJ1-6; the match to TRBD1 covers 9 bases. The J segment lost 13 bases and the V segment lost 7 bases, leaving 14 bases of the junction unmatched. The CDR3 has 15 amino acids. The germline V gene has CDR1 MDHEN and CDR2 SYDVKM. CDR3 coding DNA: TGTGCCAGCACCCCACCGGGACAGGGCCTTCCGCCCCTCCACTTT. Translating it yields CASTPPGQGLPPLHF.

This rearrangement joins TRBV23-1 to TRBJ1-5, with 7 bases that match TRBD1. TRBV23-1 is noted as an ORF with a role that remains uncertain. The CDR3 spans 16 residues. V shed 6 bases and J 6 bases; nucleotides not matched to a gene: 14. CDR3 amino acids: CASRPKQGTRGQPQHF. The CDR3 DNA reads as TGCGCCAGCAGGCCCAAACAGGGGACACGGGGTCAGCCCCAGCATTTT.

In its sample, this clone was seen once. The chain links TRBV2 to TRBJ1-2; tentative D call: TRBD1 (5 bases). CDR1 and CDR2 (germline): SNHLY, FYNNEI. V was trimmed by 7 bases and J by 1 base, leaving 19 bases between them. The CDR3 is 16 amino acids. CDR3 in amino acids: CASTRSWGVNNYGYTF. DNA of the CDR3: TGTGCCAGCACCCGAAGTTGGGGGGTTAATAACTATGGCTACACCTTC.

V and J are TRBV19 and TRBJ1-1; 8 bases align to TRBD1. The CDR3 runs to 14 residues. With V trimmed by 4 bases and J by 6 bases, 7 bases remained unmatched. Germline lookup yields CDR1 LNHDA and CDR2 SQIVND (reference sequence). Here the CDR3 reads CASSSWQGASEAFF. CDR3 sequence (DNA): TGTGCCAGTAGTAGCTGGCAGGGGGCTTCTGAAGCTTTCTTT.

J is TRBJ1-4 and V is TRBV28; 9 nucleotides align to TRBD1. The CDR3 has 16 residues. With V trimmed by 3 bases and J by 5 bases, 7 bases remained unmatched. Germline V lookup: CDR1 MDHEN, CDR2 SYDVKM. As DNA, the CDR3 is TGTGCCAGCAGTTTGGGAGGGACAGGGCGAAATGAAAAACTGTTTTTT. Translation: CASSLGGTGRNEKLFF.

This clone was seen only a few times. The chain couples TRBV6-4 to TRBJ2-1; no clear D. V shed 0 bases and J shed 6 bases, with 6 bases lying between them. Germline lookup yields CDR1 MRHNA and CDR2 SNTAGT. This CDR3 contains 13 residues. In DNA, the CDR3 is TGTGCCAGCAGTGACTCGGCTAGCAATGAGCAGTTCTTC. It specifies CASSDSASNEQFF.

This chain joins TRBV4-3 and TRBJ2-2; 8 positions match TRBD1. The CDR3 contains 22 residues. J was trimmed by 7 bases and V by 0 bases; bases with no gene match: 25. The germline V gene encodes CDR1 LGHNA and CDR2 YSLEER. This CDR3 is CASSQDLLGQGLAHTVYGELFF. CDR3 bases: TGCGCCAGCAGCCAAGATCTCCTTGGACAGGGACTGGCTCATACCGTGTACGGGGAGCTGTTTTTT.

The genes are TRBV7-2 and TRBJ1-2; TRBD1 is a possible D gene (5 bases). The germline V gene encodes CDR1 SGHTA and CDR2 FQGNSA. Between the trimmed V and J ends, which lost 2 bases and 5 bases, there was a span of 21 bases. This CDR3 spans 17 amino acids. The CDR3 nucleotides are TGTGCCAGCAGCTTACCTATTCCGCAGGGATCATATTATGGCTACACCTTC. The encoded protein is CASSLPIPQGSYYGYTF.

V gene TRBV27 combines with J gene TRBJ2-5, with 8 nucleotides matching TRBD1. The J call is uncertain, as TRBJ2-7 better fits the DNA end. The CDR3 sequence is 15 residues long. CDR1 is MNHEY and CDR2 is SMNVEV in the germline V gene (reference sequence). CDR3 DNA: TGTGCCAGCAGTTTGTTGCAGGGGGCAACCTACGAGCAGTACTTC. It specifies CASSLLQGATYEQYF.